This T cell receptor (beta chain) was identified in a study of T cells expressing NK-cell markers (TCRdb year 2020). As for the study more broadly: TCR beta-chain repertoires were profiled in sorted CD3+CD56+NKG2C+, CD3+CD56+NKG2C- and CD3+CD56-NKG2C+ T-cell subsets from roughly eight donors. Of the eight sequenced donors, seven were found to be HCMV-seropositive and one was found to be HCMV-seronegative. The study sequenced eight donors, all healthy volunteers chosen at random: three men and five women. Libraries were sequenced as 2 x 150 bp reads on Illumina HiSeq 2000/2500, MiSeq or NextSeq.

HCMV serostatus was determined by detecting HCMV-specific IgG in serum with a commercial ELISA kit. Peripheral blood mononuclear cells were isolated from blood by Ficoll density gradient centrifugation. As encoded in the germline V gene (reference sequence), CDR1 is SEHNR while CDR2 is FQNEAQ. CDR3 length: 14 amino acids, cysteine to phenylalanine. DNA is not on record. The paper as a whole reports these results and caveats: Those dominant clonotypes were again the most abundant among CD3+CD56-NKG2C+ cells in several donors, at roughly 28.3-60.1%. Whether the expanded NKG2C-expressing T cell clones were specific for HCMV antigens was left unclear. For five or six donors, the dominant CD3+CD56+NKG2C+ clonotypes were among the top 10 CD8+ clonotypes and accounted for roughly 1.0-8% of CD8+ T cells.

Sequencing was performed on an Illumina HiSeq 2000. TCR beta cDNA libraries were made by 5'RACE template switching that added a universal primer site and unique molecular identifiers. cDNA synthesis was primed from the TCR beta constant segment and was followed by two successive PCR amplification steps. The original methods were these. MIGEC was used to demultiplex reads and group the reads by UMI, and MiTCR was used to assemble and quantify clonotypes. To exclude erroneous sequences, any TCR cDNA sequence not supported by at least two reads was discarded. The tcR package was used for downstream repertoire analysis, and clonotypes were matched between fractions using CDR3 nucleotide sequence together with V segment. VDJmatch was used to annotate antigen specificity against VDJdb, with one amino acid substitution in CDR3 permitted. Following reprocessing of the reads by TCRdb, the data hold one row per CDR3 protein sequence and no DNA is available. None of the V and J calls come from the authors' own analysis; TCRdb made them. For this sample, the table gives about 400,000 distinct CDR3 sequences. The ten largest clones capture about 10% of the sample.

As regards this clonotype: What this receptor recognizes is not known.

The receptor chain draws on TRBV7-9 and TRBJ1-4; absent DNA, TCRdb's TRBD1 call cannot be checked. What was sequenced was blood T cells: a sorted CD56 or NKG2C T cell subset, CD4+ or CD8+ T cells, or bulk PBMC T cells (not recorded which). The origin of this receptor is a woman in her forties or fifties in good health. Donor details come from another sample of the same person, matched by shared clones. The CDR3 protein: CASSPKQGREKLFF.